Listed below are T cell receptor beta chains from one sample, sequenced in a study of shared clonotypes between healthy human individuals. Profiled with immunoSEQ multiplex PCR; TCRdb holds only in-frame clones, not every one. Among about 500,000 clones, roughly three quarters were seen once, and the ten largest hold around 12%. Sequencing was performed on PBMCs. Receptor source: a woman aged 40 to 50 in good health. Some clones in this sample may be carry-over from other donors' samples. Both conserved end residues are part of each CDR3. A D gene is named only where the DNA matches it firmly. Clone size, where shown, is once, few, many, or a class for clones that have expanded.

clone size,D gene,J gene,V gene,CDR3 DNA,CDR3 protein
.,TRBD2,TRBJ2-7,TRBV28,TGTGCCAGCAGCTCGCGAGGAAGGAGCGGGACGGTGACTTGGGAGCAGTACTTC,CASSSRGRSGTVTWEQYF
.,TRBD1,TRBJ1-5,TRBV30,TGTGCCTGGAGTGTACTCGGACAGGGTCGAAGCCAGCCCCAGCATTTT,CAWSVLGQGRSQPQHF
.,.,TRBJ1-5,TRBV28,TGTGCCAGCAGTTTGCAGGTCCTTAGCAATCAGCCCCAGCATTTT,CASSLQVLSNQPQHF
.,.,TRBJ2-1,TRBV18,TGTGCCAGCTCACCTCAGGGATTGGGGTACAATGAGCAGTTCTTC,CASSPQGLGYNEQFF
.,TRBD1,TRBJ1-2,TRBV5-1,TGCGCCAGCAGCGGAACAGGGGGCGGCTATGGCTACACCTTC,CASSGTGGGYGYTF
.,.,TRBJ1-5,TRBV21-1,TGTGCCAGCAGCAAAGGGCCGTCCTATAGCAATCAGCCCCAGCATTTT,CASSKGPSYSNQPQHF
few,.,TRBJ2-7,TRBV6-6,TGTGCCAGCAGGCTCGACAGCTCCTACGAGCAGTACTTC,CASRLDSSYEQYF
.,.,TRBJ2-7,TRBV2,TGTGCCAGCAGAGGGGCAGGGAGGCACGAGCAGTACTTC,CASRGAGRHEQYF
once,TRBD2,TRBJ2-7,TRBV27,TGTGCCAGCAGTCCGGGACTACGCTCCTACGAGCAGTACTTC,CASSPGLRSYEQYF
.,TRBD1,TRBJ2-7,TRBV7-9,TGTGCCAGCAGCCGATCCCTTTTTTGGGGACAGGGAGAGTCCTACGAGCAGTACTTC,CASSRSLFWGQGESYEQYF
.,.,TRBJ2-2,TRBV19,TGTGCCAGTCGCCTCGCCGGGGAGCTGTTTTTT,CASRLAGELFF
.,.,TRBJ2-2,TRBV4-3,TGCGCCAGCAGCCGGGAGAGCCTGAACACCGGGGAGCTGTTTTTT,CASSRESLNTGELFF
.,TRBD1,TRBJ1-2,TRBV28,TGTGCCAGCAGTTCCCGGACAGGGGGCGCGAGGTATGGCTACACCTTC,CASSSRTGGARYGYTF
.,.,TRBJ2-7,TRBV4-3,TGCGCCAGCAGCCAAGGTCTTGTTCCGAGCTACGAGCAGTACTTC,CASSQGLVPSYEQYF
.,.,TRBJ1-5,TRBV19,TGTGCCAGTAGTATACAGGGCTCTCAGCCCCAGCATTTT,CASSIQGSQPQHF
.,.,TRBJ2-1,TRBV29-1,TGCAGCGTTGATTCCCCTACTGAGGCAGTCAATGAGCAGTTCTTC,CSVDSPTEAVNEQFF
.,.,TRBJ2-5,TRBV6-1,TGTGCCAGCAGTGAACAGACTAACCAAGAGACCCAGTACTTC,CASSEQTNQETQYF
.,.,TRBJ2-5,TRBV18,TGTGCCAGCTCCCACCCCCAAGAGACCCAGTACTTC,CASSHPQETQYF
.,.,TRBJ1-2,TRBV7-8,TGTGCCAGCAGCAATACCAGGGGCGGACCTTATGGCTACACCTTC,CASSNTRGGPYGYTF
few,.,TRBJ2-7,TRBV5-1,TGCGCCAGCAGCTCGATTGGCCGGACCTACGAGCAGTACTTC,CASSSIGRTYEQYF
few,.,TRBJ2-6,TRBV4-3,TGCGCCAGCAGCCCTTCTGTAGGGGCTTATGGGGCCAACGTCCTGACTTTC,CASSPSVGAYGANVLTF
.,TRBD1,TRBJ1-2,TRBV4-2,TGTGCCAGCAGCCAAGACACAGGGGGCGCCTACTATGGCTACACCTTC,CASSQDTGGAYYGYTF
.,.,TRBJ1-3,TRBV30,TGTGCCTGGAGTGTCGGGGGTGCTGGAAACACCATATATTTT,CAWSVGGAGNTIYF
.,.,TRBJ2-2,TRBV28,TGTGCCAGCAGAGTAACCGGGGAGCTGTTTTTT,CASRVTGELFF
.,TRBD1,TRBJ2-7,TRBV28,TGTGCCAGCAGCCCAGACAGGGGTGAGTTGTACTTC,CASSPDRGELYF
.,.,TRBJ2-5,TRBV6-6,TGTGCCAGCAGAAGGGGTGAAGCGACAGAGACCCAGTACTTC,CASRRGEATETQYF
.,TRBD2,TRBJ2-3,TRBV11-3,TGTGCCAGCAGCTTAGCTAGCGGCCCCGTCACAGATACGCAGTATTTT,CASSLASGPVTDTQYF
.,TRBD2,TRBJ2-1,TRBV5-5,TGTGCCAGCAGCTTGTCTAGCGGGGGTCACAATGAGCAGTTCTTC,CASSLSSGGHNEQFF
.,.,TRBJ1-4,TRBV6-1,TGTGCCACGGAGAGGGTTGCAACTAATGAAAAACTGTTTTTT,CATERVATNEKLFF
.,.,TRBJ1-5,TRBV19,TGTGCCAGTAGTATAGATCTGTGGGACCGTCAGCCCCAGCATTTT,CASSIDLWDRQPQHF
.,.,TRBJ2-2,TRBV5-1,TGCGCCAGCAGCTTGTGGGGAGATCAGAACACCGGGGAGCTGTTTTTT,CASSLWGDQNTGELFF
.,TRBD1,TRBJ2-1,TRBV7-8,TGTGCCAGCAGCGGAGGACAGGGGTCCTACAATGAGCAGTTCTTC,CASSGGQGSYNEQFF
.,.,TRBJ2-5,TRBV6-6,TGTGCCAGCAGTTACCCCACAGGGTCAGGAGAGACCCAGTACTTC,CASSYPTGSGETQYF
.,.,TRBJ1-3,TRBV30,TGTGCCTGGAGTGTAGGAGGGAACACCATATATTTT,CAWSVGGNTIYF
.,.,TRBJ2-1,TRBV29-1,TGCAGCGCCAGGGACCAGTACAATGAGCAGTTCTTC,CSARDQYNEQFF
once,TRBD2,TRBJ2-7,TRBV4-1,TGCGCCAGCAGCCAGGAAGGACTAGCGGGATCATACGAGCAGTACTTC,CASSQEGLAGSYEQYF
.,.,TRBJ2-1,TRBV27,TGTGCCAGCAGTTTGCAAGTTTTGACTGAGCAGTTCTTC,CASSLQVLTEQFF
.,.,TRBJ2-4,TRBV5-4,TGTGCCAGCAGCTGGAAATCGCAGGGGATTCAGTACTTC,CASSWKSQGIQYF
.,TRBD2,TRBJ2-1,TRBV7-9,TGTGCCACCGGGGGCCTAGCGGGGTGGAATGAGCAGTTCTTC,CATGGLAGWNEQFF
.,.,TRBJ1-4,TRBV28,TGTGCCAGCAGTTTATTGGGGATCACTAATGAAAAACTGTTTTTT,CASSLLGITNEKLFF
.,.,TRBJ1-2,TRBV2,TGTGCCAGCAGTGAACGGGTCTCAGGTTATGGCTACACCTTC,CASSERVSGYGYTF
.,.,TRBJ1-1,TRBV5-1,TGCGCCAGCAGCCCAGGACACGGAGACATGAACACTGAAGCTTTCTTT,CASSPGHGDMNTEAFF
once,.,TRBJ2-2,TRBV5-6,TGTGCCAGCAGCTTGGGGCAGAGAAACACCGGGGAGCTGTTTTTT,CASSLGQRNTGELFF
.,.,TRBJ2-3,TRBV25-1,TGTGCCAGCAGTGCTTTACTAGGGAGCACAGATACGCAGTATTTT,CASSALLGSTDTQYF
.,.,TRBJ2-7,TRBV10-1,TGCGCCAGCAGTGAGTATGGGGCCTACGAGCAGTACTTC,CASSEYGAYEQYF
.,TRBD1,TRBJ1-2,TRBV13,TGTGCCAGCAGCCCTCCGACAGGGGGCTATGGCTACACCTTC,CASSPPTGGYGYTF
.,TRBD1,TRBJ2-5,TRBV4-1,TGCGCCAGCAGCCAAGGGACAGGGTTCCCGGGGGAGACCCAGTACTTC,CASSQGTGFPGETQYF
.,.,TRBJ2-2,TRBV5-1,TGCGCCAGCAGCTGGGACGGCTTCCGGGCCGGGGAGCTGTTTTTT,CASSWDGFRAGELFF
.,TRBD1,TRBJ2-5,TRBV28,TGTGCCAGCAGACAGGGGGAAGAGACCCAGTACTTC,CASRQGEETQYF
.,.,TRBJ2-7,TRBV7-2,TGTGCCAGCAGCCCTCGGGCGGGGCCCTACGAGCAGTACTTC,CASSPRAGPYEQYF
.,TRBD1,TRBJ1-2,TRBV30,TGTGCCTGGTCTAAGGACAGGGCTGGCGGCTACACCTTC,CAWSKDRAGGYTF
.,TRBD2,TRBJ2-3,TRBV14,TGTGCCAGCAGCCAAGTGACTAGCGGGAGAATCAATACGCAGTATTTT,CASSQVTSGRINTQYF